This T cell receptor (beta chain) was recovered during a study of shared clonotypes between healthy human individuals. CD45RO-negative cells were positively selected for CCR7, leaving out terminally differentiated effector memory CD45RA+ cells. CDR3 size: 11 residues. Trimming shortened V by 3 bases and J by 8 bases, and 7 bases separated the two germline ends. Germline lookup yields CDR1 SEHNR and CDR2 FQNEAQ (reference sequence). Generated by immunoSEQ multiplex PCR, the TCRdb table keeps only in-frame clones and is missing some. The repertoire holds about 2,100,000 clones, with just over 90% as singletons.

The receptor was isolated from a man aged 18 to 30 in good health. Some clones in this sample may be carry-over from other donors' samples. This chain links TRBV7-9 with TRBJ1-2; D remains unclear. Sequenced material: naive CD8+ T cells from PBMCs. The CDR3, as DNA: TGTGCCAGCAGCTTGGGGTGGGGCTACACCTTC. Its protein is CASSLGWGYTF.